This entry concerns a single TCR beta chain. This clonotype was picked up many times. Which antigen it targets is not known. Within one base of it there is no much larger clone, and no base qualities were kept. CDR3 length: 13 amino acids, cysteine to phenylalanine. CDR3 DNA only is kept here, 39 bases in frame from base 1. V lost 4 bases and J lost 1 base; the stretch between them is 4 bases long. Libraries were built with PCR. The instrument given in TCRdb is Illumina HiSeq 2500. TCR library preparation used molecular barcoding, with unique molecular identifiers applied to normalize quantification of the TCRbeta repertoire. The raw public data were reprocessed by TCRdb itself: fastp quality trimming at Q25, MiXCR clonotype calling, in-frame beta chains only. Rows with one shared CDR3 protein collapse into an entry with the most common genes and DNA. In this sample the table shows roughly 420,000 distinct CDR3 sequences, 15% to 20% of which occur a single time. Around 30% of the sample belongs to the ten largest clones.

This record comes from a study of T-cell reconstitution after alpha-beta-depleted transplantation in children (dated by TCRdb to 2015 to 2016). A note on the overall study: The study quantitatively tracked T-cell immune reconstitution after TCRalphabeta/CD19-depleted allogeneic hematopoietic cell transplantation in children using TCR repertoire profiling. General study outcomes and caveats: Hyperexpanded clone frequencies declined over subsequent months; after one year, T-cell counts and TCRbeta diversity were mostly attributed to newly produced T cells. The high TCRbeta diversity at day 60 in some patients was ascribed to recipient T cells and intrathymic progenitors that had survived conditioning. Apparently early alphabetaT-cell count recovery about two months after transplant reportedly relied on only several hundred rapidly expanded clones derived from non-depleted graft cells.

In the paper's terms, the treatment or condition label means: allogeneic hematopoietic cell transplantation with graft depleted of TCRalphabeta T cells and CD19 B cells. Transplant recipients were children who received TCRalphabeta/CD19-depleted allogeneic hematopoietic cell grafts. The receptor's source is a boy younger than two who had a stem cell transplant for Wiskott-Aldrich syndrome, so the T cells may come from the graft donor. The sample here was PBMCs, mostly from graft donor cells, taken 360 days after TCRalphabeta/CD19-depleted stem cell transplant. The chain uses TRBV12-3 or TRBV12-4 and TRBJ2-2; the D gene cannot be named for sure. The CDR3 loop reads CASSSLNTGELFF. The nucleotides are TGTGCCAGCAGTTCCTTGAACACCGGGGAGCTGTTTTTT.